The 22 T cell receptor beta chains below all came from one sample that was sequenced in a study of OX40 agonist ivuxolimab in advanced cancers. This table comes from immunoSEQ multiplex PCR, and its TCRdb copy is limited to in-frame clones, with some not included. The table lists some 65,000 clones, roughly 89% of them singletons. Sample: CD4+ or CD8+ T cells sorted from blood, taken in a trial of the OX40 agonist ivuxolimab. All receptors come from an adult with an advanced solid tumor such as melanoma, head and neck, liver or kidney cancer.

The chain uses TRBV7-8 and TRBJ2-7; D remains ambiguous. Trimming took 4 bases from V and 2 from J, leaving 6 bases between them. Per germline, CDR1 SGHVS and CDR2 FQNEAQ. The CDR3 is 12 residues long. This CDR3 reads CASSSTTYEQYF. The CDR3 bases are TGTGCCAGCAGCTCAACGACCTACGAGCAGTACTTC.

The chain is built from TRBV5-1 and TRBJ2-1, with D maybe TRBD2 (6 bases). The CDR3 has 13 residues. Germline V gene lookup returns CDR1 SGHRS and CDR2 YFSETQ. Between the trimmed V and J ends, which lost 2 bases and 5 bases, there was a span of 8 bases. The CDR3 sequence: CASSFGRNNEQFF. DNA for the CDR3: TGCGCCAGCAGCTTTGGGAGGAACAATGAGCAGTTCTTC.

The V and J genes are TRBV5-1 and TRBJ2-5; TRBD2 matches 11 bases. The CDR3 spans 16 residues. Germline trimming cut 3 bases from V and 2 bases from J; bases unmatched to any gene: 6. Germline CDR1 reads SGHRS; CDR2 reads YFSETQ. In nucleotides, the CDR3 is TGCGCCAGCAGCTCGCGGACTAGCGGGTCGCAAGAGACCCAGTACTTC. This translates into CASSSRTSGSQETQYF.

This clone was seen just once. The chain uses TRBV6-1 and TRBJ2-7, with TRBD2 matching 11 bases. J was trimmed by 3 bases and V by 5 bases; bases with no gene match: 0. The V gene's germline CDR1 is MNHNS and CDR2 SASEGT. The CDR3 runs to 13 residues. Here the CDR3 reads CASSTSGSYEQYF. Written as DNA, the CDR3 is TGTGCCAGCAGTACTAGCGGGAGCTACGAGCAGTACTTC.

This chain connects TRBV27 to TRBJ1-2; the match to TRBD1 covers 9 bases. This CDR3 is built from 13 residues. After removal of 10 bases from V and 4 bases from J, the junction contained 7 bases not matched to a gene. Germline values: CDR1 MNHEY, CDR2 SMNVEV (reference sequence). The CDR3 protein is CATKGQGFYGYTF. Written as DNA, the CDR3 is TGTGCCACCAAGGGACAGGGATTCTATGGCTACACCTTC.

This rearrangement joins TRBV4-1 to TRBJ2-7, with TRBD1 matching 9 bases. CDR3 length equals 15 residues. Germline assignment: CDR1 MGHRA and CDR2 YSYEKL. V shed 4 bases, J shed 2 bases, and the junction held 6 bases outside the gene matches. The CDR3 coding sequence is TGCGCCAGCAGCCCTGGACAGGGGATTCCCTACGAGCAGTACTTC. It yields the protein CASSPGQGIPYEQYF.

The chain links TRBV29-1 to TRBJ2-2; 8 bases map to TRBD1. CDR3 size: 13 residues. J was trimmed by 6 bases and V by 3 bases; bases with no gene match: 3. Germline loops: CDR1 SQVTM, CDR2 ANQGSEA. The CDR3 reads CSVDPQGAGELFF. DNA of the CDR3: TGCAGCGTTGACCCACAGGGGGCCGGGGAGCTGTTTTTT.

This chain uses TRBV5-6 with TRBJ2-7; possibly TRBD1 or TRBD2 for D (7 bases each). V lost 7 bases and J 11 bases, leaving 25 bases between the germline ends. The CDR3 extends over 14 amino acids. Germline CDR1 SGHDT, CDR2 YYEEEE. CDR3 region: CASSLRGQNRGEYF. CDR3 DNA: TGTGCCAGCTCCCTTAGGGGACAGAATCGGGGGGAGTACTTC.

The CDR3 loop is CASSASSGGAPHNEQFF. The CDR3, as DNA: TGTGCCAGCAGCGCCTCTAGCGGAGGAGCGCCCCACAATGAGCAGTTCTTC. This rearrangement joins TRBV7-8 to TRBJ2-1; the match to TRBD2 covers 7 bases. The germline CDR1 and CDR2 sequences are SGHVS and FQNEAQ. V dropped 5 bases and J dropped 5; count of bases not matched to a gene: 15. This CDR3 region has 17 residues.

CDR3 coding DNA: TGTGCCAGTAGTATCCAGGGTACTGAAGCTTTCTTT. Its protein product is CASSIQGTEAFF. The rearrangement joins TRBV19 to TRBJ1-1; maybe TRBD1 (5 bases). Germline V CDR1 and CDR2: LNHDA, SQIVND (reference sequence). The CDR3 is 12 amino acids. The V end lost 3 bases, the J end lost 5 bases, and 7 bases lay between the germline ends.

The J gene is TRBJ2-1, the V gene TRBV2; possibly TRBD1 or TRBD2 for D (5 bases each). The CDR3 covers 13 residues. The germline V gene has CDR1 SNHLY and CDR2 FYNNEI. V lost 7 bases and J 8 bases, leaving 15 bases between the germline ends. This chain's CDR3 is CASNLEMGDEQFF. CDR3 DNA sequence: TGTGCCAGCAACCTAGAGATGGGGGATGAGCAGTTCTTC.

J is TRBJ2-3 and V is TRBV30; unclear D gene. Trimming shortened V by 5 bases and J by 0 bases, and 9 bases separated the two germline ends. CDR1 and CDR2 (germline): GTSNPN, SVGIG (reference sequence). CDR3 length: 13 residues. CDR3 protein: CAWQLLSTDTQYF. The CDR3 DNA follows: TGTGCCTGGCAGCTTCTTAGCACAGATACGCAGTATTTT.

This clone has more than one count but fewer than ten. V usage is TRBV4-1 and J usage is TRBJ1-2, with no clear D. Germline V gene sequence: CDR1 MGHRA, CDR2 YSYEKL. This CDR3 has 14 amino acids. Deletions cut 0 bases from V and 8 bases from J, with 13 bases between. CDR3 in DNA: TGCGCCAGCAGCCAAGAAAACGGGATAGCCGGCTACACCTTC. Amino acid sequence: CASSQENGIAGYTF.

The V and J genes are TRBV6-5 and TRBJ1-4; 9 bases map to TRBD1. The CDR3 has 16 residues. CDR1 MNHEY and CDR2 SVGAGI come from the germline V gene. Trimming removed 3 bases from V and 7 bases from J; junction bases left unmatched: 9. CDR3 bases: TGTGCCAGCAGTTATACCCCGGGACAGGGTGTTGAAAAACTGTTTTTT. Translation: CASSYTPGQGVEKLFF.

The chain is built from TRBV6-1 and TRBJ1-1, with D maybe TRBD1 (5 bases). Germline loops: CDR1 MNHNS, CDR2 SASEGT. The CDR3 is made up of 14 amino acids. The V and J ends lost 2 bases and 5 bases respectively, with 12 bases between them. CDR3 loop: CASSEWQEGTEAFF. The CDR3 DNA reads TGTGCCAGCAGTGAATGGCAGGAGGGGACTGAAGCTTTCTTT.

V usage is TRBV5-1 and J usage is TRBJ2-3, with D perhaps given as TRBD1 or TRBD2 (6 bases each). Between the trimmed V and J ends, which lost 1 base and 7 bases, there was a span of 13 bases. This CDR3 region has 14 residues. Per the germline V gene, CDR1 is SGHRS and CDR2 is YFSETQ. CDR3 sequence reads: CASSLTGRSNTQYF. DNA of the CDR3: TGCGCCAGCAGCTTGACAGGGAGGTCAAATACGCAGTATTTT.

The chain is built from TRBV7-2 and TRBJ1-5; the D gene is possibly TRBD1 (5 bases). This CDR3 contains 15 residues. V lost 0 bases, J lost 5 bases, and 11 bases lay in between. Germline CDR1 and CDR2: SGHTA and FQGNSA. The CDR3: CASSLAGGDHQPQHF. The CDR3, as DNA: TGTGCCAGCAGCTTAGCTGGGGGGGACCATCAGCCCCAGCATTTT.

J is TRBJ1-4 and V is TRBV9; TRBD1 is a possible D gene (5 bases). CDR1 and CDR2 from the germline V gene are SGDLS and YYNGEE. The CDR3 sequence is 12 residues long. Trimming stripped 4 bases from V and 7 bases from J, with 8 bases between. The CDR3 protein is CASSRGGEKLFF. CDR3 nucleotide sequence: TGTGCCAGCAGCAGGGGAGGTGAAAAACTGTTTTTT.

V is TRBV29-1 and J is TRBJ2-7; TRBD2 might be the D (6 bases). The CDR3 length is 12 residues. The germline CDR1 and CDR2 sequences are SQVTM and ANQGSEA. The germline V and J ends were trimmed by 4 bases and 3 bases, with 10 bases remaining between them. The CDR3 sequence: CSVVLADYEQYF. CDR3 in DNA: TGCAGCGTTGTCTTAGCGGACTACGAGCAGTACTTC.

The chain joins TRBV27 to TRBJ2-2; 9 bases agree with TRBD1. The J segment lost 5 bases and the V segment lost 5 bases, leaving 3 bases of the junction unmatched. The CDR3 loop spans 14 amino acids. Germline lookup yields CDR1 MNHEY and CDR2 SMNVEV (reference sequence). The DNA for the CDR3 is TGTGCCAGCAGTGCCGGGACAGGGACCGGGGAGCTGTTTTTT. Translated, it gives CASSAGTGTGELFF.

CDR3 amino acids: CATKSGTLYEQYF. The CDR3 DNA sequence: TGTGCCACCAAATCCGGGACCTTATACGAGCAGTACTTC. The J gene is TRBJ2-7, the V gene TRBV15, with D possibly called TRBD1 or TRBD2 (5 bases each). Germline CDR1 reads LNHNV; CDR2 reads YYDKDF (reference sequence). The CDR3 totals 13 residues. Trimming shortened V by 7 bases and J by 4 bases, and 14 bases separated the two germline ends.

This rearrangement joins TRBV2 to TRBJ2-7; D uncertain. Germline CDR1 is SNHLY and CDR2 is FYNNEI. V lost 6 bases and J lost 4, with 7 bases in between. The length of the CDR3 is 11 residues. The CDR3 DNA sequence: TGTGCCAGCAGATCAGCTTACGAGCAGTACTTC. It translates to CASRSAYEQYF.